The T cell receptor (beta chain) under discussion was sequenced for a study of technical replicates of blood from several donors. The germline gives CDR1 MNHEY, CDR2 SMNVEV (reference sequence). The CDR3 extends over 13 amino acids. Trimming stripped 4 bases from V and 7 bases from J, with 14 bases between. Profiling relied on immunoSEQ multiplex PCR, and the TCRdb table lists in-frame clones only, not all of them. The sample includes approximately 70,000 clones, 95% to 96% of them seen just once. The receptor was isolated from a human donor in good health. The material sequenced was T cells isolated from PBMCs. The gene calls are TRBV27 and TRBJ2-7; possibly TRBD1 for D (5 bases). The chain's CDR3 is CASSSSGYPEQYF. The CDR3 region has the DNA TGTGCCAGCAGTTCTTCAGGGTATCCGGAGCAGTACTTC.